What follows describes a single T cell receptor beta chain. Produced via immunoSEQ multiplex PCR; TCRdb's table is partial and in-frame only. The repertoire holds around 50,000 clones, with more than 80% as singletons. Time point reported: baseline, week 1 (first vaccination visit). Noted treatment: pre-vaccination baseline after standard-of-care therapy. Donor tumors were new WHO grade 3 or 4 IDH1-mutant, ATRX-lost astrocytomas. This sample was included in a study of a mutant IDH1 vaccine in newly diagnosed glioma. Background on the study: Treated patients had a mean age of about 44 years and a sex split that was roughly 60% male and 37.5% female.

There are 12 residues in the CDR3. After removal of 7 bases from V and 6 bases from J, the junction contained 3 bases not matched to a gene. Germline V gene data show CDR1 as SNHLY and CDR2 as FYNNEI. J is TRBJ1-2 and V is TRBV2; TRBD1 matches 9 bases. This receptor was taken from a man aged 35 to 55 with glioma. The starting material was PBMCs, obtained from a glioma patient treated with radiotherapy, temozolomide or both. The CDR3 DNA is TGTGCCAGCACCGGGACAGGGAATGGCTACACCTTC. It encodes CASTGTGNGYTF.